A single sample gave rise to the 30 T cell receptor beta chains below, sequenced in a study of response to subunit inactivated influenza vaccine. Each CDR3 protein is one row after TCRdb ran MiXCR on the RT-PCR reads. The sample comprises around 850,000 distinct CDR3 sequences, around 18% of which are singletons, and about 11% rests with the top ten. Here the sequenced sample was PBMCs from blood, taken approximately 5 days after vaccination. The receptors here all came from a man aged 50 to 60 who received an inactivated influenza vaccine.

The table lists this clonotype with a few counts. This chain links TRBV12-3 or TRBV12-4 with TRBJ2-3, with 8 bases lining up with TRBD2. The CDR3 loop spans 15 amino acids. J was trimmed by 2 bases and V by 8 bases; bases with no gene match: 9. The CDR3 nucleotides are TGTGCCAGCCTTATACTAGCGGCAAACACAGATACGCAGTATTTT. Amino acids: CASLILAANTDTQYF.

J is TRBJ2-7 and V is TRBV3-1, with TRBD2 identical over 12 bases. Germline assignment: CDR1 LGHDT and CDR2 YNNKEL (reference sequence). J gave up 2 bases and V 6 bases, and 5 bases lay outside the gene matches. The CDR3 extends over 15 amino acids. CDR3 sequence reads: CASRSTSGGTYEQYF. In nucleotides, the CDR3 is TGTGCCAGCAGGTCTACTAGCGGGGGGACCTACGAGCAGTACTTC.

The chain combines TRBV20-1 with TRBJ1-6; no definite D call. CDR1 is DFQATT and CDR2 is SNEGSKA in the germline V gene (reference sequence). Trimming took 2 bases from V and 3 from J, leaving 11 bases between them. The CDR3 runs to 15 residues. CDR3 loop: CSARLWVDYNSPLHF. Here the CDR3 DNA reads TGCAGTGCTAGACTGTGGGTGGACTATAATTCACCCCTCCACTTT.

V gene TRBV5-6 combines with J gene TRBJ1-3; D remains unclear. Germline CDR1 SGHDT, CDR2 YYEEEE. V was shortened by 0 bases and J by 0 bases, with 13 bases between the two germline ends. CDR3 length: 17 amino acids. CDR3 region: CASSLVPAPYSGNTIYF. The CDR3, as DNA: TGTGCCAGCAGCTTGGTGCCAGCCCCCTACTCTGGAAACACCATATATTTT.

The V gene is TRBV12-3 or TRBV12-4, the J gene TRBJ1-2; tentative D call: TRBD1 (6 bases). V gave up 7 bases and J gave up 8 bases, with 20 bases separating them. The CDR3 is 14 residues long. The CDR3 protein is CASNEQGFLGGYTF. As DNA, the CDR3 is TGTGCCAGCAATGAACAGGGATTTCTGGGCGGCTACACCTTC.

J is TRBJ2-3 and V is TRBV25-1, with a weak D call TRBD1 (5 bases). Germline values: CDR1 MGHDK, CDR2 SYGVNS. V lost 8 bases and J 1 base, leaving 10 bases between the germline ends. There are 13 residues in the CDR3. CDR3 protein: CASVGPGTDTQYF. CDR3 nucleotide sequence: TGTGCCAGCGTGGGGCCTGGCACAGATACGCAGTATTTT.

This clonotype was found many times. This sequence joins TRBV9 and TRBJ1-5; no clear D. CDR3 length: 15 residues. In germline, CDR1 is SGDLS, CDR2 YYNGEE. V dropped 0 bases and J dropped 1 base, with 8 bases sitting between them. The CDR3 sequence: CASSVGPSSNQPQHF. Written as DNA, the CDR3 is TGTGCCAGCAGCGTAGGACCATCCAGCAATCAGCCCCAGCATTTT.

This clonotype was recorded at least ten times. The chain uses TRBV12-3 or TRBV12-4 and TRBJ2-3; 12 bases map to TRBD2. The CDR3 extends over 15 amino acids. V lost 5 bases, J lost 4 bases, and 4 bases stayed unmatched. As DNA, the CDR3 is TGTGCCAGCAGTCAGGGACTAGCGGGCGCAGATACGCAGTATTTT. Translated: CASSQGLAGADTQYF.

This clonotype was counted only a few times. The chain uses TRBV20-1 and TRBJ2-2; 7 bases map to TRBD2. The V segment lost 0 bases and the J segment 5 bases; nucleotides outside the gene matches: 6. There are 15 residues in the CDR3. Germline V CDR1 and CDR2: DFQATT, SNEGSKA (reference sequence). This CDR3 is CSARERTSMTGELFF. Here the CDR3 DNA reads TGCAGTGCTAGAGAAAGGACTAGTATGACCGGGGAGCTGTTTTTT.

V gene TRBV10-3 combines with J gene TRBJ2-5; perhaps TRBD2 as D (6 bases). The V gene's germline CDR1 is ENHRY and CDR2 SYGVKD. Trimming took off 4 bases at V and 5 bases at J, with 11 bases between the two ends. This CDR3 contains 13 residues. This CDR3 is CAISAGTWETQYF. The CDR3 DNA follows: TGTGCCATCAGTGCCGGGACTTGGGAGACCCAGTACTTC.

This clonotype was seen more than once but under ten times. The chain joins TRBV5-1 to TRBJ2-3; D not resolved. Trimming took off 4 bases at V and 4 bases at J, with 7 bases between the two ends. Germline CDR1 SGHRS, CDR2 YFSETQ. CDR3 size: 12 residues. CDR3: CASSNQADTQYF. CDR3 bases: TGCGCCAGCAGCAATCAAGCAGATACGCAGTATTTT.

The V gene is TRBV7-9, the J gene TRBJ2-2; 7 bases fit TRBD2. This CDR3 spans 16 amino acids. CDR1 is SEHNR, CDR2 FQNEAQ, per germline (reference sequence). Trimming cost V 5 bases and J 4 bases; bases outside gene matches: 10. DNA of the CDR3: TGTGCCAGCAGCCCCCCCCTCGGGAGGACCACCGGGGAGCTGTTTTTT. Its protein is CASSPPLGRTTGELFF.

This clonotype was detected many times. A junction end diverges from the germline sequence, so it may reflect a read error. The chain joins TRBV12-3 or TRBV12-4 to TRBJ1-1; D ambiguous. The length of the CDR3 is 13 residues. CDR3 sequence: CASSLGSNTEAFF. In nucleotides, the CDR3 is TGTGCCAGCAGCTTAGGGTCGAACACTGAAGCTTTCTTT.

The chain couples TRBV6-1 to TRBJ2-3, with 10 bases fitting TRBD1. CDR1 is MNHNS and CDR2 is SASEGT in the germline V gene. The CDR3 contains 15 residues. J gave up 4 bases and V 5 bases, and 6 bases lay outside the gene matches. CDR3 amino acids: CASSPGTGVPDTQYF. The CDR3 DNA follows: TGTGCCAGCAGTCCCGGGACAGGGGTCCCAGATACGCAGTATTTT.

The chain couples TRBV4-2 to TRBJ2-1, with 8 positions matching TRBD2. J was trimmed by 7 bases and V by 0 bases; bases with no gene match: 11. Germline V gene lookup returns CDR1 LGHNA and CDR2 YNFKEQ. The CDR3 consists of 17 residues. CDR3 sequence: CASSQDLGVAGYNEQFF. CDR3 sequence (DNA): TGTGCCAGCAGCCAAGATCTGGGGGTAGCGGGGTATAATGAGCAGTTCTTC.

The chain combines TRBV20-1 with TRBJ2-3; D gene unclear. The CDR3 consists of 14 residues. With 2 bases removed from V and 1 base from J, the gap between germline ends came to 10 bases. Per the germline V gene, CDR1 is DFQATT and CDR2 is SNEGSKA (reference sequence). The CDR3 spells CSARWPAGTDTQYF. The CDR3, as DNA: TGCAGTGCTAGATGGCCCGCGGGCACAGATACGCAGTATTTT.

The chain links TRBV10-3 to TRBJ2-5; no reliable D call. The CDR3 is 12 residues long. The V gene lost 4 bases and the J gene lost 5 bases, with 8 bases spanning the gap. CDR1 is ENHRY and CDR2 is SYGVKD in the germline V gene. CDR3 bases: TGTGCCATCAGTGTGATTGGGGAGACCCAGTACTTC. This translates into CAISVIGETQYF.

This clonotype occurred a few times. V usage is TRBV12-3 or TRBV12-4 and J usage is TRBJ1-2; 8 bases are a match to TRBD1. The CDR3 covers 16 residues. V shed 6 bases, J shed 4 bases, and the junction held 13 bases outside the gene matches. CDR3 sequence: CASRTAGTGGPYGYTF. As DNA, the CDR3 is TGTGCCAGCAGAACAGCCGGGACAGGTGGACCCTATGGCTACACCTTC.

This clonotype came up many times. J is TRBJ2-5 and V is TRBV6-5; D is uncertain. The V gene lost 2 bases and the J gene lost 1 base, with 11 bases spanning the gap. The CDR3 covers 15 residues. Per germline, CDR1 MNHEY and CDR2 SVGAGI. CDR3: CASSYIFGPQETQYF. CDR3 DNA sequence: TGTGCCAGCAGTTACATATTCGGACCCCAAGAGACCCAGTACTTC.

This clonotype was counted a few times. The chain carries TRBV4-3 and TRBJ2-1; D may be TRBD1 or TRBD2 (5 bases each). Trimming left V 1 base short and J 6 bases short, with 19 bases between. From germline, CDR1 is LGHNA and CDR2 YSLEER. This CDR3 region has 17 residues. The CDR3 loop is CASSQGPTGSGGNEQFF. In nucleotides, the CDR3 is TGCGCCAGCAGCCAAGGCCCCACGGGTTCTGGGGGCAATGAGCAGTTCTTC.

This clonotype was picked up many times. The chain employs TRBV29-1 and TRBJ2-1; 11 positions agree with TRBD2. The CDR3 contains 14 residues. V trimming: 4 bases; J trimming: 12 bases; junction bases outside the gene matches: 11. Per germline, CDR1 SQVTM and CDR2 ANQGSEA. The chain's CDR3 is CSVVNPIAGGPQFF. The DNA of the CDR3 is TGCAGCGTTGTTAACCCAATAGCGGGGGGGCCGCAGTTCTTC.

This clonotype was detected only a few times. CDR3 coding DNA: TGCGCCAGCAGCTTCCCCCAGGGGGTTAGCGGGAGAAGCACAGAGACCCAGTACTTC. The encoded protein is CASSFPQGVSGRSTETQYF. The chain uses TRBV5-1 and TRBJ2-5; 9 bases map to TRBD2. The J segment lost 4 bases and the V segment lost 2 bases, leaving 18 bases of the junction unmatched. From germline, CDR1 is SGHRS and CDR2 YFSETQ. The CDR3 contains 19 residues.

This clonotype has only a few counts. The rearrangement links TRBV12-3 or TRBV12-4 to TRBJ2-5, with 11 bases aligning to TRBD2. Unmatched junction bases numbered 7, after V lost 7 bases and J lost 6 bases. This CDR3 comprises 14 residues. CDR3: CASTLAGGTKTQYF. The CDR3 region has the DNA TGTGCCAGCACCCTAGCGGGGGGCACGAAGACCCAGTACTTC.

The sample holds many counts of this clonotype. This chain joins TRBV25-1 and TRBJ2-1, with D possibly being TRBD1 (5 bases). The CDR3 contains 12 residues. V dropped 7 bases and J dropped 5 bases, with 9 bases sitting between them. CDR1 and CDR2 (germline): MGHDK, SYGVNS. The CDR3 region has the DNA TGTGCCAGCAATACAGGTCACAATGAGCAGTTCTTC. This gives the protein CASNTGHNEQFF.

The rearrangement uses TRBV15 and TRBJ2-7; tentative D call: TRBD1 (5 bases). CDR3 length: 16 amino acids. Per germline, CDR1 LNHNV and CDR2 YYDKDF (reference sequence). Trimming took off 0 bases at V and 3 bases at J, with 15 bases between the two ends. The CDR3 sequence is CATSRDYGAVGYEQYF. The CDR3 DNA reads TGTGCCACCAGCAGAGATTATGGGGCGGTTGGCTACGAGCAGTACTTC.

This rearrangement joins TRBV4-3 to TRBJ2-3; TRBD1 agrees at 8 bases. Germline V lookup: CDR1 LGHNA, CDR2 YSLEER. This CDR3 is built from 15 residues. The junction had 4 bases not matched to a gene; V was cut back by 0 bases and J by 5 bases. In DNA, the CDR3 is TGCGCCAGCAGCCAAGAGGACAGGGCCCTAGATACGCAGTATTTT. Translating gives CASSQEDRALDTQYF.

The genes are TRBV20-1 and TRBJ1-4; D call uncertain. The germline V gene has CDR1 DFQATT and CDR2 SNEGSKA (reference sequence). CDR3 length: 14 amino acids. Trimming took off 5 bases at V and 0 bases at J, with 10 bases between the two ends. DNA for the CDR3: TGCAGTGCTCCGTCGGTTGCAACTAATGAAAAACTGTTTTTT. Protein product: CSAPSVATNEKLFF.

Comment on this clonotype: Germline and junction disagree at one end, which may indicate a read error. This chain connects TRBV7-2 to TRBJ1-2; TRBD1 aligns across 8 bases. Germline V gene lookup returns CDR1 SGHTA and CDR2 FQGNSA. The CDR3 sequence is 16 residues long. This CDR3 reads CASSLAGRTGTYGYTF. The CDR3 DNA sequence: TGCGCCAGCAGCTTAGCGGGCAGGACAGGGACTTATGGCTACACCTTC.

A few counts support this clonotype. V and J are TRBV12-3 or TRBV12-4 and TRBJ1-2, with 10 bases fitting TRBD1. The CDR3 consists of 13 residues. The V segment lost 6 bases and the J segment 7 bases; nucleotides outside the gene matches: 5. Here the CDR3 DNA reads TGTGCCAGCAGCCGGGACAGGGGTGTTGGCTACACCTTC. It encodes CASSRDRGVGYTF.

J is TRBJ2-3 and V is TRBV7-9, with D perhaps TRBD2 (5 bases). With 5 bases removed from V and 0 bases from J, the gap between germline ends came to 12 bases. Germline-derived CDR1 and CDR2 are SEHNR and FQNEAQ (reference sequence). This CDR3 has 15 amino acids. The chain's CDR3 is CASSSTGGSTDTQYF. The DNA of the CDR3 is TGTGCCAGCAGCAGTACCGGAGGAAGCACAGATACGCAGTATTTT.